This T cell receptor beta chain originates from a study of T cell responses to AZD1222 COVID-19 vaccine. Details on this clone: Antigen: not known.

Regarding the study as a whole: Dominant CD4 TCR responses targeted spike regions 160-218 and 743-854. There were mostly white British donors and more females than males, and clonal diversity was possibly underestimated. Increases in Spike-specific TCR breadth and depth were seen after two AZD1222 doses.

V lost 0 bases and J 6 bases, leaving 12 bases between the germline ends. Looked up from germline, CDR1 is LNHNV and CDR2 is YYDKDF (reference sequence). This CDR3 is built from 14 residues. The repertoire was sequenced with immunoSEQ multiplex PCR; TCRdb's copy has only in-frame clones and lacks some. The table records approximately 120,000 clones, over 75% of them present only once. V usage is TRBV15 and J usage is TRBJ2-7; D ambiguous. The sample in question was peripheral blood, obtained on day 0 of AZD1222 vaccination. The clonotype was recovered from an adult in good health. The CDR3 coding sequence is TGTGCCACCAGCAGAGATAAGGGCCGCTTCGAGCAGTACTTC. Protein product: CATSRDKGRFEQYF.